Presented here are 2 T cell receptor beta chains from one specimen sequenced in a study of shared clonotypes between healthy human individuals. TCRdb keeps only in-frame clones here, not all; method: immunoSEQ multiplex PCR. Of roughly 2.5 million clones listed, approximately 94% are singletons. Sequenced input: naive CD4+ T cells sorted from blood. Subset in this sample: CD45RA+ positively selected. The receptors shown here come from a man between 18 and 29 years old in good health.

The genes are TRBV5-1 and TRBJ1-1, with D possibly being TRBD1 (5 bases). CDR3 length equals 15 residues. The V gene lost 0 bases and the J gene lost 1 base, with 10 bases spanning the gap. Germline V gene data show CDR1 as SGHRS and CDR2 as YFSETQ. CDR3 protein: CASSLDGAGNTEAFF. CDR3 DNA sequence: TGCGCCAGCAGCTTGGACGGGGCAGGGAACACTGAAGCTTTCTTT.

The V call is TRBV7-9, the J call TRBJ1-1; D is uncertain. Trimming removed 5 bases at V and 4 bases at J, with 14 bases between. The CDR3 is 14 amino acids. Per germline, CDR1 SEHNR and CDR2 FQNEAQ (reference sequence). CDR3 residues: CASSPYIEGTEAFF. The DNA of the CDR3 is TGTGCCAGCAGCCCTTATATCGAGGGCACTGAAGCTTTCTTT.